These T cell receptor beta chains were read from a single sample in a study of cytomegalovirus exposure and HLA in healthy donors. The table came from immunoSEQ multiplex PCR; TCRdb's copy has only in-frame clones and leaves some out. The table includes around 100,000 clones, roughly two thirds detected once. Sequencing was carried out using PBMCs. Receptors were obtained from a woman in her thirties in good health and CMV-seronegative. Both conserved end residues are part of each CDR3. The order of the fields is V gene, CDR3 protein.

TRBV27 CASSLGGLAGGETQYF
TRBV2 CASSAPTGNVGTQYF
TRBV5-1 CASSLELQETQYF
TRBV5-6 CASSLGQAAYEQYF
TRBV2 CASSESGSSYNEQFF
TRBV2 CASGASHSYEQYF
TRBV11-2 CASSTSESFTEAFF
TRBV15 CATSRDVAGPLEQYF
TRBV10-3 CAISPLAVTDEQYF
TRBV2 CASSESSGDYEQYF
TRBV6-1 CASSEGQGYYGYTF
TRBV6-1 CASTRGETGVAGYTF